This TCR beta chain was retrieved from a study of T cells after yellow fever vaccination. The CDR3 length is 14 residues. Trimming at V came to 6 bases and at J to 8 bases, leaving 8 bases not matched to a gene. For TCR, cDNA came from 5'RACE template switching, which added a universal primer site and UMIs. One entry per CDR3 protein results from TCRdb running MiXCR on the 5' RACE reads. The sample shows 500,000 to 650,000 distinct CDR3 sequences, 9% to 15% of them seen only once. The J gene is TRBJ2-1, the V gene TRBV12-3 or TRBV12-4, with 9 nucleotides matching TRBD2. The starting material was PBMCs, obtained on the day of the yellow fever booster vaccination. The sequence was collected from a man between 25 and 39 years old who received the YFV17D yellow fever vaccine. CDR3 coding DNA: TGTGCCAGCAGGCCAGCGGGAGGCTTATATGAGCAGTTCTTC. Residues: CASRPAGGLYEQFF.